This passage covers 14 T cell receptor beta chains from one sample sequenced in a study of siplizumab effects on memory and regulatory T cells (dated by TCRdb to 2018 to 2020). Library creation used the immunoSEQ multiplex PCR assay. The clones in this table, taken by TCRdb from immuneACCESS, are in-frame only. Not every clone is retained; where verified, under half of the shortfall comes from an unresolved V gene, and the cause of the rest is unknown. For this sample there are around 100,000 clones; around 90% appear just once. 1.1% of the sample is taken by the ten largest. Sequencing input: CD4+ T cells sorted from blood. These receptors all stem from a human donor in good health.

CDR3 in DNA: TGTGCCAGCAGCTTGGAACGGAACACTGAAGCTTTCTTT. Translation gives CASSLERNTEAFF. The V and J genes are TRBV5-4 and TRBJ1-1; D ambiguous. Trimming removed 0 bases from V and 1 base from J, with 4 bases in between. The germline CDR1 and CDR2 sequences are SGHNT and YYREEE (reference sequence). The CDR3 spans 13 residues. Based on the CDR3 plus reference TRBV5-4 and TRBJ1-1, the full variable domain is ETGVTQSPTHLIKTRGQQVTLRCSSQSGHNTVSWYQQALGQGPQFIFQYYREEENGRGNFPPRFSGLQFPNYSSELNVNALELDDSALYLCASSLERNTEAFFGQGTRLTVV.

The J gene is TRBJ2-1, the V gene TRBV27; D is perhaps TRBD2 (5 bases). The CDR3 has 14 amino acids. From germline, CDR1 is MNHEY and CDR2 SMNVEV (reference sequence). Between the trimmed V and J ends, which lost 3 bases and 5 bases, there was a span of 11 bases. The chain's CDR3 is CASSFTLAHNEQFF. CDR3 nucleotide sequence: TGTGCCAGCAGTTTTACGCTAGCCCACAATGAGCAGTTCTTC.

The rearrangement uses TRBV4-2 and TRBJ2-6; a possible D gene is TRBD1 (6 bases). This CDR3 has 18 residues. The V gene's germline CDR1 is LGHNA and CDR2 YNFKEQ. V lost 2 bases to trimming and J lost 2 bases, with 16 bases between them. CDR3: CASSQHEPGAAGANVLTF. The CDR3 coding sequence is TGTGCCAGCAGCCAACACGAACCAGGGGCAGCTGGGGCCAACGTCCTGACTTTC.

The rearrangement uses TRBV28 and TRBJ2-2, with D unresolved. The CDR3 sequence is 13 residues long. V was shortened by 4 bases and J by 6 bases, with 9 bases between the two germline ends. CDR1 is MDHEN, CDR2 SYDVKM, per germline. The CDR3 reads CASSYKLAGELFF. CDR3 DNA sequence: TGTGCCAGCAGTTATAAACTGGCCGGGGAGCTGTTTTTT.

This clone was seen once. This sequence joins TRBV19 and TRBJ2-2, with D unresolved. V was cut by 6 bases and J by 6 bases, with 11 bases left in between. CDR3 length: 13 residues. Germline CDR1 reads LNHDA; CDR2 reads SQIVND (reference sequence). In DNA form, the CDR3 reads TGTGCCAGTAGCCCGCAGAGATCCGGGGAGCTGTTTTTT. It translates to CASSPQRSGELFF.

The chain is built from TRBV7-6 and TRBJ1-6, with 7 nucleotides matching TRBD1. With V trimmed by 5 bases and J by 6 bases, 4 bases remained unmatched. Germline V gives CDR1 SGHVS, CDR2 FNYEAQ. CDR3 size: 14 residues. CDR3 sequence (DNA): TGTGCCAGCAGCATCAGACAGGGTAATTCACCCCTCCACTTT. Translated: CASSIRQGNSPLHF.

The V and J genes are TRBV27 and TRBJ2-1; D may be TRBD1 (6 bases). Germline V CDR1 and CDR2: MNHEY, SMNVEV (reference sequence). Trimming took 8 bases from V and 8 from J, leaving 37 bases between them. This CDR3 is built from 20 residues. The CDR3 coding sequence is TGTGCCAGCGGAAAATATTCCCACCTGCGGCCCGACAGGATTCCGGATGAGCAGTTCTTC. Translating gives CASGKYSHLRPDRIPDEQFF.

CDR3: CASSFPSGANVLTF. CDR3 bases: TGTGCCAGCAGTTTCCCCTCTGGGGCCAACGTCCTGACTTTC. The chain uses TRBV27 and TRBJ2-6; D ambiguous. V was pared by 3 bases and J by 0 bases, with 3 bases between. Germline V gene sequence: CDR1 MNHEY, CDR2 SMNVEV (reference sequence). CDR3 length: 14 amino acids.

This chain connects TRBV18 to TRBJ1-2, with a weak D call TRBD1 (5 bases). V was shortened by 5 bases and J by 5 bases, with 15 bases between the two germline ends. The CDR3 sequence is 14 residues long. Germline V gives CDR1 KGHSH, CDR2 LQKENI. CDR3 coding DNA: TGTGCCAGCTCAGCAGCCGGGACCGTTTATGGCTACACCTTC. This codes for CASSAAGTVYGYTF.

As regards this clone: Other DNA sequences in the same sample also yield this CDR3. The rearrangement joins TRBV5-1 to TRBJ1-1; D gene uncertain. V was cut by 0 bases and J by 1 base, with 4 bases left in between. In germline, CDR1 is SGHRS, CDR2 YFSETQ. The CDR3 has 13 amino acids. The CDR3 bases are TGCGCCAGCAGCTTGGACAGGAACACTGAAGCTTTCTTT. Its translation: CASSLDRNTEAFF. The full variable domain, completed using reference TRBV5-1 and TRBJ1-1, is KAGVTQTPRYLIKTRGQQVTLSCSPISGHRSVSWYQQTPGQGLQFLFEYFSETQRNKGNFPGRFSGRQFSNSRSEMNVSTLELGDSALYLCASSLDRNTEAFFGQGTRLTVV.

V is TRBV6-1 and J is TRBJ2-7; D gene ambiguous. Germline V CDR1 and CDR2: MNHNS, SASEGT. V lost 1 base to trimming and J lost 4 bases, with 5 bases between them. The CDR3 sequence is 12 residues long. CDR3 residues: CASSEVEYEQYF. The CDR3 nucleotides read TGTGCCAGCAGTGAAGTGGAGTACGAGCAGTACTTC.

The genes are TRBV4-2 and TRBJ1-4; D perhaps matches TRBD1 (5 bases). This CDR3 is built from 18 residues. V was pared by 0 bases and J by 4 bases, with 18 bases between. Germline V gene lookup returns CDR1 LGHNA and CDR2 YNFKEQ. CDR3 in amino acids: CASSQDPLQGRSNEKLFF. The CDR3 region has the DNA TGTGCCAGCAGCCAAGATCCTCTGCAGGGACGGAGTAATGAAAAACTGTTTTTT.

The rearrangement uses TRBV27 and TRBJ2-7, with D perhaps TRBD1 or TRBD2 (5 bases each). The V end lost 6 bases, the J end lost 7 bases, and 22 bases lay between the germline ends. The CDR3 is 15 residues long. CDR1 is MNHEY, CDR2 SMNVEV, per germline (reference sequence). The CDR3 region has the DNA TGTGCCAGCAGGGAGAAGCCGGGAAGGCAGGGAGAGCAGTACTTC. Residues: CASREKPGRQGEQYF.

In DNA form, the CDR3 reads TGTGCCAGTAGTATTACAGGAATGCTAGCCAAAAACATTCAGTACTTC. This sequence encodes CASSITGMLAKNIQYF. The gene calls are TRBV19 and TRBJ2-4; TRBD1 is a possible D gene (5 bases). Germline CDR1 LNHDA, CDR2 SQIVND (reference sequence). The V gene lost 3 bases and the J gene lost 0 bases, with 12 bases spanning the gap. The CDR3 consists of 16 residues.